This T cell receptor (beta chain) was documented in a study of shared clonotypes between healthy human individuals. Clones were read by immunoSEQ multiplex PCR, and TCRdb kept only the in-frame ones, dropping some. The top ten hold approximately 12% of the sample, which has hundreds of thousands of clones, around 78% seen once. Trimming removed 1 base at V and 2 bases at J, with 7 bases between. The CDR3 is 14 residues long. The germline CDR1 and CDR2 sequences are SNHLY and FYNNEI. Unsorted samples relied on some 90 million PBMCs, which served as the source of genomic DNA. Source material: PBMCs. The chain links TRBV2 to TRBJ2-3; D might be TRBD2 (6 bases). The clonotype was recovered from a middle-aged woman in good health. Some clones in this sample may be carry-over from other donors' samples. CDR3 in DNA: TGTGCCAGCAGTGAAGGGACTATCACAGATACGCAGTATTTT. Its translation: CASSEGTITDTQYF.